These 32 T cell receptor beta chains came from one sample sequenced in a study of CD8+ T cells in alopecia areata. The authors extracted RNA and reverse transcribed it into cDNA as the sequencing template. Using immunoSEQ multiplex PCR, the repertoire was profiled, and TCRdb retains in-frame clones only, with some absent. The sample contains roughly 110,000 clones, none occurring once; around 19% lies in the top ten. The sample consisted of lesional skin. The receptors derive from a C3H/HeJ mouse with alopecia areata. For this strain, the MHC haplotype corresponds to H2-k.

This clone has a handful of counts. The gene names here belong to mouse. The CDR3 end is not reached by the read, which stops 4 residues before it; the germline J gene fills it in. This chain uses TRBV19 with TRBJ2-3; 9 nucleotides agree with TRBD2. Germline values: CDR1 FNHDT, CDR2 SITEND (reference sequence). The CDR3 runs 16 residues. V lost 5 bases to trimming and J lost 0 bases; unmatched junction nucleotides: 7. The DNA read from the CDR3 is TGTGCCAGCAGGAGACTGGGGGCCTCTAGTGCAGAA. Translating it yields CASRRLGASSAE. The CDR3 as a whole reads CASRRLGASSAETLYF.

This clone was seen at least ten times. Mouse names are used for the genes. The read stops 4 residues short of the end of the CDR3; the missing end is completed from the germline J gene. The rearrangement uses TRBV13-3 and TRBJ1-1; possibly TRBD1 for D (5 bases). Germline-derived CDR1 and CDR2 are NNHDY and SYVADS. Trimming removed 6 bases at V and 0 bases at J, with 9 bases between. This CDR3 is 13 amino acids long. The CDR3 reads CASKGFANTEVFF. The CDR3 bases that were read are TGTGCCAGCAAGGGGTTTGCAAACACA.

This clone was seen a few times. The gene names here belong to mouse. The read ends 4 residues before the CDR3 terminus; that terminus is restored from the germline J gene. The chain is built from TRBV13-3 and TRBJ2-1; TRBD2 matches 11 bases. CDR3 length: 15 amino acids. V shed 4 bases and J 6 bases; nucleotides not matched to a gene: 6. Germline V lookup: CDR1 NNHDY, CDR2 SYVADS. The CDR3 DNA, read in part, is TGTGCCAGCAGTACCACTGGGGGGGCGCTTGCT. Encoded protein: CASSTTGGALA. The entire CDR3 sequence reads CASSTTGGALAEQFF.

This clone has a handful of counts. Gene and germline names: mouse. The read stops 4 residues short of the end of the CDR3; the missing end is completed from the germline J gene. This chain connects TRBV13-3 to TRBJ2-5, with D unresolved. The V end was cut by 2 bases, the J end by 3 bases, with 10 bases between. Germline lookup yields CDR1 NNHDY and CDR2 SYVADS. The CDR3 contains 14 residues. The CDR3 bases that were read are TGTGCCAGCAGTGACGCAGTCAAACAAGAC. The encoded protein is CASSDAVKQD. The complete CDR3 sequence is CASSDAVKQDTQYF.

There are many counts of this clone. Genes here carry mouse names. The read ends 4 residues shy of where the CDR3 ends; the end is completed using the germline J gene. The rearrangement uses TRBV13-3 and TRBJ2-1; D is possibly TRBD1 (6 bases). Trimming removed 6 bases from V and 3 bases from J, with 13 bases in between. Looked up from germline, CDR1 is NNHDY and CDR2 is SYVADS. The CDR3 runs 14 residues. The covered CDR3 bases are TGTGCCAGCACCACCGGGACAATCTATGCT. Its translation: CASTTGTIYA. The entire CDR3 protein reads CASTTGTIYAEQFF.

With respect to this clone: Mouse germline and gene names are used. The read terminates 4 residues before the CDR3 end, so the remaining end is supplied by the germline J gene. This rearrangement joins TRBV1 to TRBJ1-2; weak D call: TRBD1 (6 bases). The CDR3 runs to 14 residues. In germline, CDR1 is NSQYPW, CDR2 LRSPGD (reference sequence). The DNA read from the CDR3 is TGCACCTGCAGTGCAGCCCTGGGGGGGCGC. Translation gives CTCSAALGGR. The CDR3 in full is CTCSAALGGRDYTF.

This clone has more than one count but fewer than ten. The germline and genes are mouse ones. With the read ending 4 residues before the CDR3 end, the germline J gene is used to fill in that end. The chain links TRBV20 to TRBJ2-4, with 9 positions matching TRBD1. The CDR3 has 16 amino acids. Germline-derived CDR1 and CDR2 are GFQATS and STVNSAI. With V trimmed by 3 bases and J by 1 base, 8 bases remained unmatched. The CDR3 is CGASPWTGDGQNTLYF. The CDR3 DNA, read in part, is TGTGGTGCTAGCCCCTGGACAGGGGACGGTCAAAAC.

This clone was picked up many times. All gene names here are mouse names. The read ends 4 residues shy of where the CDR3 ends; the end is completed using the germline J gene. The gene calls are TRBV13-3 and TRBJ2-7; 9 nucleotides align to TRBD2. The CDR3 has 15 residues. V was clipped by 3 bases and J by 0 bases; unmatched bases: 4. The germline V gene encodes CDR1 NNHDY and CDR2 SYVADS. CDR3 loop: CASSGLGDVSYEQYF. The sequenced CDR3 bases are TGTGCCAGCAGTGGACTGGGGGACGTCTCCTAT.

This clone was detected many times. The genes and germline here are from mouse. The CDR3 goes on 4 residues after the read ends, and that part is filled in from the germline J gene. The chain carries TRBV1 and TRBJ1-1, with 10 bases that match TRBD1. CDR3 length equals 16 residues. Germline V lookup: CDR1 NSQYPW, CDR2 LRSPGD (reference sequence). The CDR3 DNA, read in part, is TGCACCTGCAGTGCAGAGGGGCGACAGGGGGCGAGA. This translates into CTCSAEGRQGAR. The whole CDR3 protein is CTCSAEGRQGAREVFF.

Note on this clone: Gene names follow the mouse nomenclature. The CDR3 extends 4 residues past the end of the read, so its final part is completed from the germline J gene. The V and J genes are TRBV13-1 and TRBJ2-3; the D is unclear. V lost 4 bases and J lost 0, with 6 bases in between. Germline V CDR1 and CDR2: NSHNY, SYGAGN. The CDR3 spans 13 residues. The DNA read from the CDR3 is TGTGCCAGCAGTTTAACTAGTGCAGAA. Translating gives CASSLTSAE. The whole CDR3 sequence is CASSLTSAETLYF.

As to this clone: At residue 11, TCRdb's protein is not the same as the translated DNA, so the protein here was read from the DNA. Genes and germline are mouse. The read stops 3 residues short of the end of the CDR3; the missing end is completed from the germline J gene. The genes are TRBV13-1 and TRBJ1-6, with D maybe TRBD1 (5 bases). Being an ORF, TRBJ1-6 has a function that is uncertain. V lost 3 bases, J lost 4 bases, and 8 bases lay in between. The length of the CDR3 is 14 residues. The germline V gene has CDR1 NSHNY and CDR2 SYGAGN. The CDR3 sequence is CASSADTYNSPLYF. The sequenced CDR3 bases are TGTGCCAGCAGTGCGGACACGTATAATTCGCCC.

This clone was seen a handful of times. The listed genes are named as in mouse. The CDR3 end falls 4 residues outside the read, so it is completed with the germline J gene. The gene calls are TRBV13-3 and TRBJ2-7; 9 nucleotides line up with TRBD2. The germline CDR1 and CDR2 sequences are NNHDY and SYVADS. The CDR3 extends over 14 amino acids. The V segment lost 4 bases and the J segment 2 bases; nucleotides outside the gene matches: 4. Partial CDR3 DNA: TGTGCCAGCAGTACAGGGGACTGGGCCTAT. Protein sequence: CASSTGDWAY. The entire CDR3 protein is CASSTGDWAYEQYF.

This clone was seen many times. Mouse gene names apply. The read ends 4 residues before the CDR3 terminus; that terminus is restored from the germline J gene. The chain links TRBV13-3 to TRBJ2-5; 7 bases are a match to TRBD2. The CDR3 sequence is 14 residues long. V shed 4 bases and J 3 bases; nucleotides not matched to a gene: 5. Germline-derived CDR1 and CDR2 are NNHDY and SYVADS. CDR3 protein: CASSPTGAQDTQYF. CDR3 DNA, as far as it was read: TGTGCCAGCAGTCCAACTGGGGCGCAAGAC.

This clone was observed a handful of times. Gene names refer to mouse genes. The CDR3 end is not reached by the read, which stops 4 residues before it; the germline J gene fills it in. The chain links TRBV19 to TRBJ2-7; weak D call: TRBD2 (5 bases). Germline values: CDR1 FNHDT, CDR2 SITEND (reference sequence). The CDR3 has 15 residues. Trimming took 2 bases from V and 0 from J, leaving 12 bases between them. CDR3 in amino acids: CASSIAGLFSYEQYF. The DNA read from the CDR3 is TGTGCCAGCAGTATCGCTGGGCTATTCTCCTAT.

This clone was counted a few times. The genes are named according to mouse. The read gets to within 4 residues of the CDR3 end, and the germline J gene fills in the rest. This chain joins TRBV13-3 and TRBJ2-4; 10 bases are shared with TRBD2. After removal of 3 bases from V and 3 bases from J, the junction contained 1 base not matched to a gene. Germline V gene sequence: CDR1 NNHDY, CDR2 SYVADS. The CDR3 has 14 amino acids. CDR3 sequence reads: CASSGGLGQNTLYF. CDR3 DNA (partial): TGTGCCAGCAGTGGGGGACTGGGGCAAAAC.

About this clone itself: Germline and genes here are mouse. The read ends 4 residues shy of where the CDR3 ends; the end is completed using the germline J gene. The chain has TRBV13-1 and TRBJ2-7; 11 bases agree with TRBD2. CDR3 length: 15 residues. Germline lookup yields CDR1 NSHNY and CDR2 SYGAGN. The chain's CDR3 is CASSDRGLGENEQYF. The CDR3 DNA, read in part, is TGTGCCAGCAGTGACCGGGGACTGGGGGAAAAT.

A note on this clone: The gene symbols are mouse symbols. The observed sequence ends 4 residues before the CDR3 terminus, with the missing tail filled in from the germline J gene. This chain joins TRBV13-2 and TRBJ2-5; the D is unclear. The germline V gene has CDR1 NNHNN and CDR2 SYGAGS (reference sequence). The V end lost 0 bases, the J end lost 0 bases, and 11 bases lay between the germline ends. The length of the CDR3 is 16 residues. The CDR3 bases that were read are TGTGCCAGCGGTGATGCAATGGTCCCTAACCAAGAC. Its protein is CASGDAMVPNQD. The whole CDR3 protein is CASGDAMVPNQDTQYF.

On this clone itself: Germline and genes: mouse. The read ends 4 residues before the CDR3 terminus; that terminus is restored from the germline J gene. The chain couples TRBV14 to TRBJ2-3; no definite D call. The CDR3 extends over 15 amino acids. Germline V lookup: CDR1 SGHDT, CDR2 FRDEAV. V lost 1 base and J 0 bases, leaving 9 bases between the germline ends. The CDR3 DNA, read in part, is TGTGCCAGCAGTTTCCTCAGGAGGAGTGCAGAA. Amino acid sequence: CASSFLRRSAE. In full, the CDR3 is CASSFLRRSAETLYF.

A word on this clone: Genes here carry mouse names. The read finishes 4 residues shy of the CDR3 end, and the germline J gene is used to complete it. The chain combines TRBV14 with TRBJ1-4, with 9 bases identical to TRBD1. Losses at the gene ends were 5 bases for V and 2 bases for J; bases not matched to a gene: 4. In germline, CDR1 is SGHDT, CDR2 FRDEAV. This CDR3 spans 15 amino acids. CDR3 protein: CASRPGTGSNERLFF. The covered CDR3 bases are TGTGCCAGCAGGCCCGGGACAGGGTCCAACGAA.

This clone appeared many times. Here the gene names and germline are mouse. The CDR3 bases that were read are TGTGCTAGCAGTAGAGATCCGGGACAGGGCTCCTAT. This encodes CASSRDPGQGSY. The full CDR3 is CASSRDPGQGSYEQYF. V gene TRBV17 combines with J gene TRBJ2-7; 9 bases are shared with TRBD1. The CDR3 end falls 4 residues outside the read, so it is completed with the germline J gene. The length of the CDR3 is 16 residues. The J segment lost 0 bases and the V segment lost 0 bases, leaving 3 bases of the junction unmatched. Germline V gives CDR1 MNHDT, CDR2 YYDKIL.

As regards this clone: The genes are named according to mouse. The DNA ends 4 residues before the CDR3 does, and the rest of the CDR3 is filled in from the germline J gene. The gene calls are TRBV16 and TRBJ2-7; 8 nucleotides align to TRBD1. Germline CDR1 reads SGHSA; CDR2 reads FRNQAP. The CDR3 extends over 14 amino acids. V was pared by 6 bases and J by 1 base, with 5 bases of the junction left unmatched. The CDR3 loop reads CASSPGGESYEQYF. The part of the CDR3 DNA that was read is TGTGCAAGCAGTCCAGGGGGCGAGTCCTAT.

Of note for this clone: Gene names and germline refer to mouse. The missing CDR3 end, 4 residues past where the read stops, is filled in from the germline J gene. The rearrangement joins TRBV17 to TRBJ2-2; a weak D match, TRBD2 (7 bases). V was cut by 5 bases and J by 0 bases, with 10 bases left in between. Germline V CDR1 and CDR2: MNHDT, YYDKIL. The CDR3 is 15 amino acids. The part of the CDR3 DNA that was read is TGTGCTAGCAGTCTCTGGGGGCCAAACACCGGG. Protein product: CASSLWGPNTG. The CDR3 reads in full as CASSLWGPNTGQLYF.

This clone has just a few counts. All gene names here are mouse names. The read finishes 4 residues shy of the CDR3 end, and the germline J gene is used to complete it. Other nucleotide sequences in the sample specify the same CDR3. The chain joins TRBV13-3 to TRBJ1-1; 9 bases agree with TRBD1. Trimming at V came to 0 bases and at J to 4 bases, leaving 4 bases not matched to a gene. The CDR3 has 15 amino acids. The germline V gene encodes CDR1 NNHDY and CDR2 SYVADS. The CDR3 reads CASSDAGTGTTEVFF. The CDR3 bases that were read are TGTGCCAGCAGTGATGCAGGGACAGGGACCACA.

Comments on this clone: The genes are named according to mouse. With the read ending 4 residues before the CDR3 end, the germline J gene is used to fill in that end. The chain employs TRBV13-1 and TRBJ2-5; TRBD2 might be the D (6 bases). The CDR3 consists of 16 residues. Trimming took 0 bases from V and 0 from J, leaving 11 bases between them. Germline V gene lookup returns CDR1 NSHNY and CDR2 SYGAGN. CDR3 in amino acids: CASSDVRGTNQDTQYF. The sequenced CDR3 bases are TGTGCCAGCAGTGATGTGCGGGGGACTAACCAAGAC.

Concerning this clone itself: Gene names and germline refer to mouse. The read is 4 residues too short to cover the CDR3 end, so that end is filled in from the germline J gene. The V call is TRBV14, the J call TRBJ2-7; 10 nucleotides align to TRBD2. The germline CDR1 and CDR2 sequences are SGHDT and FRDEAV. CDR3 length: 14 amino acids. This CDR3 is CASSPDWGVDEQYF. The CDR3 bases that were read are TGTGCCAGCAGTCCCGACTGGGGGGTGGAT.

About this clone: Genes and germline come from the mouse. The CDR3 end is not reached by the read, which stops 4 residues before it; the germline J gene fills it in. The rearrangement uses TRBV1 and TRBJ2-2, with 9 bases identical to TRBD2. The V segment lost 1 base and the J segment 4 bases; nucleotides outside the gene matches: 4. From germline, CDR1 is NSQYPW and CDR2 LRSPGD (reference sequence). The CDR3 covers 16 residues. The CDR3 spells CTCSAGLGESTGQLYF. The covered CDR3 bases are TGCACCTGCAGTGCAGGACTGGGGGAGTCCACCGGG.

As concerns this clone: Gene labels here are mouse ones. The read is 4 residues too short to cover the CDR3 end, so that end is filled in from the germline J gene. This chain joins TRBV1 and TRBJ2-1; 8 bases are shared with TRBD2. The CDR3 sequence is 16 residues long. V dropped 3 bases and J dropped 1; count of bases not matched to a gene: 5. The germline gives CDR1 NSQYPW, CDR2 LRSPGD (reference sequence). Incomplete CDR3 DNA: TGCACCTGCAGTGCTCCCAGACTGGGGAACTATGCT. Translated, it gives CTCSAPRLGNYA. The whole CDR3 protein is CTCSAPRLGNYAEQFF. Combining the CDR3 with reference TRBV1 and TRBJ2-1 gives the whole variable domain VTLLEQNPRWRLVPRGQAVNLRCILKNSQYPWMSWYQQDLQKQLQWLFTLRSPGDKEVKSLPGADYLATRVTDTELRLQVANMSQGRTLYCTCSAPRLGNYAEQFFGPGTRLTVL.

This clone was recorded at least ten times. Gene names refer to mouse genes. The DNA ends 4 residues before the CDR3 does, and the rest of the CDR3 is filled in from the germline J gene. The chain joins TRBV19 to TRBJ2-3; 7 positions agree with TRBD1. J gave up 0 bases and V 2 bases, and 6 bases lay outside the gene matches. From germline, CDR1 is FNHDT and CDR2 SITEND (reference sequence). This CDR3 comprises 16 residues. The sequenced CDR3 bases are TGTGCCAGCAGTATCGGGACAGAACCTAGTGCAGAA. This sequence encodes CASSIGTEPSAE. The entire CDR3 sequence reads CASSIGTEPSAETLYF.

This clone was found a few times. Mouse germline and gene names are used. The CDR3 end falls 4 residues outside the read, so it is completed with the germline J gene. The genes are TRBV13-2 and TRBJ2-5; TRBD1 matches at 12 bases. This CDR3 is 16 amino acids long. Germline V gene lookup returns CDR1 NNHNN and CDR2 SYGAGS (reference sequence). The CDR3: CASGDAGTGGADTQYF. CDR3 DNA, as far as it was read: TGTGCCAGCGGTGATGCGGGGACAGGGGGCGCGGAC.

This clone has a handful of counts. Mouse gene names apply. The read stops 4 residues short of the end of the CDR3; the missing end is completed from the germline J gene. The chain carries TRBV19 and TRBJ2-7; a possible D gene is TRBD2 (6 bases). Looked up from germline, CDR1 is FNHDT and CDR2 is SITEND (reference sequence). The CDR3 loop spans 13 amino acids. The CDR3 DNA, read in part, is TGTGCCAGCAGTCCCCCTGGGGCGTAT. It translates to CASSPPGAY. The whole CDR3 region reads CASSPPGAYEQYF.

About this clone itself: The protein given in TCRdb and the translation of the DNA differ at residue 14, and the sequence presented here derives from the DNA. Gene and germline names: mouse. The CDR3 end lies 3 residues beyond the end of the read and is filled in from the germline J gene. The chain joins TRBV13-3 to TRBJ1-3; 10 bases match TRBD1. The CDR3 spans 17 residues. The germline CDR1 and CDR2 sequences are NNHDY and SYVADS. The J segment lost 0 bases and the V segment lost 0 bases, leaving 3 bases of the junction unmatched. The CDR3 bases that were read are TGTGCCAGCAGTGATGCTTGGGACAGGGGTTCTGGAAATACG. It specifies CASSDAWDRGSGNT. The entire CDR3 reads CASSDAWDRGSGNTLYF.

The sample holds many counts of this clone. Gene labels here are mouse ones. The CDR3 bases that were read are TGTGCCAGCAGTATACCTGGGGGGCGCGATGCT. This codes for CASSIPGGRDA. The full-length CDR3 reads as CASSIPGGRDAEQFF. The chain carries TRBV13-3 and TRBJ2-1; 8 bases agree with TRBD2. The sequenced fragment ends 4 residues before the CDR3 boundary, so the rest is inferred from the germline J gene. CDR3 length equals 15 residues. The trim removed 4 bases at V and 5 bases at J, leaving 8 bases unmatched. Germline V lookup: CDR1 NNHDY, CDR2 SYVADS.